The next 21 T cell receptor beta chains were all read from a single sample in a study of technical replicates of blood from four donors. Data came from immunoSEQ multiplex PCR; TCRdb stores just in-frame clones and leaves some out. The repertoire includes 67,000 or so clones, around 95% of them detected once, and about 0.25% sits in the top ten. Sequencing input: T cells isolated from PBMCs. These receptor sequences come from a human donor in good health.

The rearrangement uses TRBV18 and TRBJ1-6; 10 bases fit TRBD1. V trimming: 3 bases; J trimming: 9 bases; junction bases outside the gene matches: 8. Germline V CDR1 and CDR2: KGHSH, LQKENI. This CDR3 contains 16 residues. The CDR3 bases are TGTGCCAGCTCACCGCAGGGACAGGGGAGTGGTTCACCCCTCCACTTT. As protein: CASSPQGQGSGSPLHF.

The chain has TRBV27 and TRBJ2-7; TRBD1 might be the D (5 bases). This CDR3 spans 15 amino acids. Per the germline V gene, CDR1 is MNHEY and CDR2 is SMNVEV (reference sequence). V dropped 3 bases and J dropped 0 bases, with 12 bases sitting between them. CDR3 sequence: CASSFLRVTSYEQYF. As DNA, the CDR3 is TGTGCCAGCAGTTTTCTCAGGGTCACCTCCTACGAGCAGTACTTC.

This sequence joins TRBV11-2 and TRBJ1-1, with 7 bases aligning to TRBD1. Germline V lookup: CDR1 SGHAT, CDR2 FQNNGV. This CDR3 is 16 amino acids long. V gave up 0 bases and J gave up 0 bases; unmatched junction bases: 4. The CDR3 DNA sequence: TGTGCCAGCAGCTTAGATACAGGGGTAGTGAACACTGAAGCTTTCTTT. Amino acids: CASSLDTGVVNTEAFF. Filled out from reference TRBV11-2 and TRBJ1-1, the complete variable domain reads EAGVAQSPRYKIIEKRQSVAFWCNPISGHATLYWYQQILGQGPKLLIQFQNNGVVDDSQLPKDRFSAERLKGVDSTLKIQPAKLEDSAVYLCASSLDTGVVNTEAFFGQGTRLTVV.

J is TRBJ1-3 and V is TRBV15, with D uncertain. The germline CDR1 and CDR2 sequences are LNHNV and YYDKDF (reference sequence). V dropped 2 bases and J dropped 7 bases, with 12 bases sitting between them. The CDR3 loop spans 14 amino acids. The CDR3 region has the DNA TGTGCCACCAGCAGATCGGCCCTGCGGAACACCATATATTTT. The encoded protein is CATSRSALRNTIYF.

V usage is TRBV30 and J usage is TRBJ2-3; the match to TRBD1 covers 9 bases. CDR1 and CDR2 (germline): GTSNPN, SVGIG (reference sequence). The V segment lost 3 bases and the J segment 3 bases; nucleotides outside the gene matches: 7. The CDR3 is made up of 15 amino acids. CDR3 residues: CAWRPTGGKTDTQYF. The CDR3 DNA is TGTGCCTGGAGACCCACAGGGGGCAAAACAGATACGCAGTATTTT.

The chain links TRBV28 to TRBJ2-5, with D possibly being TRBD2 (5 bases). The CDR3 runs 15 residues. Trimming took 3 bases from V and 4 from J, leaving 15 bases between them. CDR1 is MDHEN and CDR2 is SYDVKM in the germline V gene. For the CDR3, the DNA is TGTGCCAGCAGTTTCTCTACGGGATATGGAGAGACCCAGTACTTC. Its translation: CASSFSTGYGETQYF.

The CDR3 bases are TGCGCCAGCAGCTTAGCGGGAGAGGTTTCCGGGGAGCTGTTTTTT. This translates into CASSLAGEVSGELFF. The chain links TRBV5-1 to TRBJ2-2, with 8 nucleotides matching TRBD2. Germline CDR1 SGHRS, CDR2 YFSETQ. The CDR3 covers 15 residues. V dropped 2 bases and J dropped 6; count of bases not matched to a gene: 6.

The V and J genes are TRBV27 and TRBJ2-3; 10 positions match TRBD2. Trimming removed 10 bases from V and 4 bases from J; junction bases left unmatched: 8. The germline gives CDR1 MNHEY, CDR2 SMNVEV (reference sequence). The CDR3 sequence is 14 residues long. The CDR3: CATQASGGSDTQYF. In nucleotides, the CDR3 is TGTGCCACCCAGGCTAGCGGGGGCTCAGATACGCAGTATTTT.

This CDR3 is CASSEWGGVDGYTF. CDR3 DNA sequence: TGTGCCAGCAGTGAATGGGGAGGGGTGGATGGCTACACCTTC. The chain joins TRBV6-1 to TRBJ1-2; perhaps TRBD1 as D (5 bases). Trimming removed 2 bases from V and 6 bases from J, with 13 bases in between. Germline V lookup: CDR1 MNHNS, CDR2 SASEGT. The CDR3 is 14 residues long.

The chain couples TRBV15 to TRBJ2-1; 7 bases match TRBD2. Germline V CDR1 and CDR2: LNHNV, YYDKDF (reference sequence). The V segment lost 3 bases and the J segment 4 bases; nucleotides outside the gene matches: 9. This CDR3 spans 16 amino acids. The CDR3 protein is CATSSIPGLPYNEQFF. The CDR3 nucleotides read TGTGCCACCAGCAGCATACCGGGACTACCATACAATGAGCAGTTCTTC. Combining the CDR3 with reference TRBV15 and TRBJ2-1 gives the whole variable domain DAMVIQNPRYQVTQFGKPVTLSCSQTLNHNVMYWYQQKSSQAPKLLFHYYDKDFNNEADTPDNFQSRRPNTSFCFLDIRSPGLGDTAMYLCATSSIPGLPYNEQFFGPGTRLTVL.

The chain is built from TRBV27 and TRBJ2-3; the match to TRBD2 covers 10 bases. Germline CDR1 and CDR2: MNHEY and SMNVEV (reference sequence). J gave up 6 bases and V 8 bases, and 11 bases lay outside the gene matches. This CDR3 comprises 15 residues. CDR3 sequence: CASQQSGRAPDTQYF. The CDR3 DNA is TGTGCCAGCCAACAGAGCGGGAGGGCCCCCGATACGCAGTATTTT.

The chain uses TRBV4-1 and TRBJ2-3, with D perhaps matching TRBD2 (5 bases). Per the germline V gene, CDR1 is MGHRA and CDR2 is YSYEKL. Trimming cost V 0 bases and J 6 bases, with 22 bases left between them. This CDR3 is 18 amino acids long. DNA for the CDR3: TGCGCCAGCAGCCAAGAAGGGTTATTGGGAGCTGGCCCCGATACGCAGTATTTT. This codes for CASSQEGLLGAGPDTQYF.

This chain uses TRBV20-1 with TRBJ2-3; TRBD2 might be the D (6 bases). CDR1 DFQATT and CDR2 SNEGSKA come from the germline V gene (reference sequence). The CDR3 sequence is 11 residues long. Trimming removed 6 bases from V and 5 bases from J, with 9 bases in between. As DNA, the CDR3 is TGCAGTGCCCTCGGGGGAGATACGCAGTATTTT. As protein: CSALGGDTQYF.

The rearrangement uses TRBV6-5 and TRBJ2-4; D might be TRBD2 (6 bases). The V end was cut by 4 bases, the J end by 6 bases, with 10 bases between. The length of the CDR3 is 13 residues. The germline V gene has CDR1 MNHEY and CDR2 SVGAGI. The CDR3 region is CASSSGTSNIQYF. The CDR3 nucleotides read TGTGCCAGCAGTTCCGGGACTTCAAACATTCAGTACTTC.

CDR3 sequence (DNA): TGTGCCAGCAGCTTTCTTCTCCTCTCTATGAACACTGAAGCTTTCTTT. It translates to CASSFLLLSMNTEAFF. The rearrangement links TRBV11-2 to TRBJ1-1; the D is unclear. The CDR3 loop spans 16 amino acids. Trimming took off 3 bases at V and 0 bases at J, with 14 bases between the two ends. The germline V gene encodes CDR1 SGHAT and CDR2 FQNNGV.

The CDR3, as DNA: TGTGCCAGCAGTCCTGGACTAGGTGCGATTTCCGAGCAGTACTTC. Residues: CASSPGLGAISEQYF. The V gene is TRBV28, the J gene TRBJ2-7, with 7 bases identical to TRBD2. V trimming: 5 bases; J trimming: 6 bases; junction bases outside the gene matches: 13. This CDR3 region has 15 residues. CDR1 and CDR2 from the germline V gene are MDHEN and SYDVKM.

This sequence joins TRBV4-1 and TRBJ2-1; D may be TRBD2 (5 bases). The CDR3 is 14 residues long. Per germline, CDR1 MGHRA and CDR2 YSYEKL. V lost 4 bases, J lost 9 bases, and 16 bases lay in between. The CDR3 nucleotides read TGCGCCAGCAGCCTCCTTCTCTCGAGCGGTGAGCAGTTCTTC. Translation gives CASSLLLSSGEQFF.

This chain connects TRBV7-8 to TRBJ2-1; no clear D gene. V was shortened by 8 bases and J by 1 base, with 12 bases between the two germline ends. This CDR3 region has 14 residues. Germline V lookup: CDR1 SGHVS, CDR2 FQNEAQ. The CDR3 reads CASSPMRSYNEQFF. In nucleotides, the CDR3 is TGTGCCAGCTCTCCTATGCGATCCTACAATGAGCAGTTCTTC.

The chain couples TRBV9 to TRBJ2-5; 11 bases match TRBD1. CDR1 and CDR2 (germline): SGDLS, YYNGEE. V lost 0 bases to trimming and J lost 0 bases; unmatched junction nucleotides: 7. CDR3 size: 18 residues. The CDR3 loop is CASSVGGGTGGYQETQYF. In DNA, the CDR3 is TGTGCCAGCAGCGTAGGAGGAGGGACAGGGGGGTACCAAGAGACCCAGTACTTC.

The chain combines TRBV7-6 with TRBJ2-2; D might be TRBD1 (5 bases). The germline V gene has CDR1 SGHVS and CDR2 FNYEAQ. The CDR3 extends over 14 amino acids. The germline V and J ends were trimmed by 5 bases and 7 bases, with 14 bases remaining between them. The CDR3 loop reads CASSPSQGRGELFF. CDR3 sequence (DNA): TGTGCCAGCAGCCCCTCCCAGGGCCGCGGGGAGCTGTTTTTT.

V and J are TRBV6-6 and TRBJ2-1; TRBD2 matches 10 bases. Germline lookup yields CDR1 MNHNY and CDR2 SVGAGI (reference sequence). Trimming took 4 bases from V and 4 from J; bases not matched to a gene: 7. The CDR3 is 16 residues long. CDR3 bases: TGTGCCAGCAGTTCCCATGCTAGCGGGAGTTACAATGAGCAGTTCTTC. It translates to CASSSHASGSYNEQFF.